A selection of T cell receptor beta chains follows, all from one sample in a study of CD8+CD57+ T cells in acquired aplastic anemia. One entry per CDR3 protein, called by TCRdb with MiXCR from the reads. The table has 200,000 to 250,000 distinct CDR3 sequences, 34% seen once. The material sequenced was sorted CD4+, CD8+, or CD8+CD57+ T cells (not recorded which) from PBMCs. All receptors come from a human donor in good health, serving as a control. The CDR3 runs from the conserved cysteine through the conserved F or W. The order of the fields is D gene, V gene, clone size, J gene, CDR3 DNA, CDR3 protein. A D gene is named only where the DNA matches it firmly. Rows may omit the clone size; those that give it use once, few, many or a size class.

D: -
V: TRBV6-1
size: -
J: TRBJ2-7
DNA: TGTGCCAGCAGACCCCAGGGGACTGGATACTACGAGCAGTACTTC
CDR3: CASRPQGTGYYEQYF

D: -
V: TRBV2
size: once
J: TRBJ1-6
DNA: TGTGCCAGCAGTGTGGAAGGCTATAGTTCACCCCTCCACTTT
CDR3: CASSVEGYSSPLHF

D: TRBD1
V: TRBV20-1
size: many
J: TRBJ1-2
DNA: TGCAGTGCCCCCCCGCAGGCAGGGGGTAACTATGGCTACACCTTC
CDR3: CSAPPQAGGNYGYTF

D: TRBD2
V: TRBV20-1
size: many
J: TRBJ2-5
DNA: TGCAGTGCTGGGAGCTTGGGACTATCACAAGAGACCCAGTACTTC
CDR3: CSAGSLGLSQETQYF

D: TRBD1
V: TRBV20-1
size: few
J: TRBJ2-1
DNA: TGCAGTGCTCCCGCCCCCTCCGGGACAGGGGACAATGAGCAGTTCTTC
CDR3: CSAPAPSGTGDNEQFF

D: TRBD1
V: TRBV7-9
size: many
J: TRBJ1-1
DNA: TGTGCCACCGGACAGGGACGCACTGAAGCTTTCTTT
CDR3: CATGQGRTEAFF

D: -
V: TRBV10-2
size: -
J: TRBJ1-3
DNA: TGCGCCAGCCGTATTCCAAGCCGCACTGGAAACACCATATATTTT
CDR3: CASRIPSRTGNTIYF

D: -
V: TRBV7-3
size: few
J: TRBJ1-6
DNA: TGTGCCAGCAGTGGGGGCCCGGGTTCACCCCTCCACTTT
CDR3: CASSGGPGSPLHF

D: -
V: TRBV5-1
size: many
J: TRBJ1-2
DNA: TGCGCCAGCAGCTTGGCCGGCCTACGAGTTGACTATGGCTACACCTTC
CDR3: CASSLAGLRVDYGYTF

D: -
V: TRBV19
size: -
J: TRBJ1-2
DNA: TGTGCCAGTAGCCCGGGACACCGAACTGAATATGGCTACACCTTC
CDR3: CASSPGHRTEYGYTF

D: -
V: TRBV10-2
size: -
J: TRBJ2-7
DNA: TGCGCCAGCAGTGAATCAAGGTTGTGGACCACTACTAACATGACCGGGAATACGGCCTACGAGCAGTACTTC
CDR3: CASSESRLWTTTNMTGNTAYEQYF

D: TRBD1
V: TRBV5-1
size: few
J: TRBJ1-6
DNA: TGCGCCAGCAGCCCCGGGACAGTCTATAATTCACCCCTCCACTTT
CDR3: CASSPGTVYNSPLHF

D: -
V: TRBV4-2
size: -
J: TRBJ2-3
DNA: TGTGCCAGCAGCCAAGTGGCGTATAGCACAGATACGCAGTATTTT
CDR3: CASSQVAYSTDTQYF

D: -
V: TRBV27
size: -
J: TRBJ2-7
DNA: TGTGCCAGCAGTTTACGTAGGGCACTAGGCGAGCAGTACTTC
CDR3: CASSLRRALGEQYF

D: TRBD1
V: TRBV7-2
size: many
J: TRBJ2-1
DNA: TGTGCCAGCAGCCATTGGACAGGGTTTGACAATGAGCAGTTCTTC
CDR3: CASSHWTGFDNEQFF

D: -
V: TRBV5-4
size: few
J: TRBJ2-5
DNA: TGTGCCAGCAGCTTGGCCAAGGACGGGGAGACCCAGTACTTC
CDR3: CASSLAKDGETQYF

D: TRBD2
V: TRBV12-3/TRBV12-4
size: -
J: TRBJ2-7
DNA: TGTGCCAGCAGTGTATCCGGACTAGGGGCTTCCTACGAGCAGTACTTC
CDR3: CASSVSGLGASYEQYF

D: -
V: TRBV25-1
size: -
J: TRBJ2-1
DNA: TGTGCTAGCAAGATCGGTAGCTCCTACAATGAGCAGTTCTTC
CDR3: CASKIGSSYNEQFF

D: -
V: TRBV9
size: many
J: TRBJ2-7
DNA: TGTGCCAGCAGCGTAGGAGGGGACCCCACCTACGAGCAGTACTTC
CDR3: CASSVGGDPTYEQYF

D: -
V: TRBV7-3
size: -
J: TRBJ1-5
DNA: TGTGCCAGCAGCTCCGGGACTAACCAGCCCCAGCATTTT
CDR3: CASSSGTNQPQHF

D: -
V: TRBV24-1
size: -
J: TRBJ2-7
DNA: TGTGCCACCAGTGGGAACTCCTACGAGCAGTACTTC
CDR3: CATSGNSYEQYF

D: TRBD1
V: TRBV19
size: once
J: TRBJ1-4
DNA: TGTGCCAGTAGCCAGGGGGCATGGGAAAAACTGTTTTTT
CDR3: CASSQGAWEKLFF